One and the same sample provided the 6 T cell receptor beta chains below, sequenced in a study of graft-versus-host responses after intestinal transplantation. Sequenced by immunoSEQ multiplex PCR; TCRdb stores in-frame clones only, minus some. The sample carries over 45,000 clones, 70% to 90% recorded once. The sequences come from PBMCs, collected 26 days after transplant. Receptor source: a human patient who received an intestinal transplant, so some T cells may come from the graft donor.

The chain has TRBV7-2 and TRBJ2-3; TRBD2 agrees at 10 bases. The V and J ends lost 1 base and 11 bases, in that order; junction bases with no gene match: 12. This CDR3 spans 16 amino acids. CDR1 SGHTA and CDR2 FQGNSA come from the germline V gene. The CDR3 region has the DNA TGTGCCAGCAGCTTAGGGTCTAGCGGGAGCGGTATGGGGCAGTATTTT. Translation: CASSLGSSGSGMGQYF.

The rearrangement links TRBV6-1 to TRBJ1-4; D is uncertain. There are 11 residues in the CDR3. From germline, CDR1 is MNHNS and CDR2 SASEGT. Trimming left V 7 bases short and J 14 bases short, with 14 bases between. CDR3 nucleotides: TGTGCCAGCACCCCAAATGATCGGCTGTTTTTT. Amino acid sequence: CASTPNDRLFF.

The chain joins TRBV30 to TRBJ1-2, with 9 bases lining up with TRBD1. The CDR3 spans 13 residues. V dropped 5 bases and J dropped 2; count of bases not matched to a gene: 3. The germline V gene has CDR1 GTSNPN and CDR2 SVGIG (reference sequence). This CDR3 reads CAWWTGDNYGYTF. DNA for the CDR3: TGTGCCTGGTGGACAGGGGACAACTATGGCTACACCTTC.

The V and J genes are TRBV28 and TRBJ2-5, with D unclear. Germline V CDR1 and CDR2: MDHEN, SYDVKM. The CDR3 covers 13 residues. V shed 5 bases and J shed 0 bases, with 7 bases lying between them. The CDR3: CASSPGHQETQYF. DNA of the CDR3: TGTGCCAGCAGTCCCGGTCACCAAGAGACCCAGTACTTC. Filled out from reference TRBV28 and TRBJ2-5, the complete variable domain reads DVKVTQSSRYLVKRTGEKVFLECVQDMDHENMFWYRQDPGLGLRLIYFSYDVKMKEKGDIPEGYSVSREKKERFSLILESASTNQTSMYLCASSPGHQETQYFGPGTRLLVL.

The chain combines TRBV6-1 with TRBJ2-1; D possibly corresponds to TRBD2 (6 bases). The germline V and J ends were trimmed by 6 bases and 14 bases, with 20 bases remaining between them. This CDR3 region has 13 residues. CDR1 is MNHNS and CDR2 is SASEGT in the germline V gene. The chain's CDR3 is CASSPGLTMEEFF. The CDR3 DNA sequence: TGTGCCAGCAGCCCGGGACTGACAATGGAGGAGTTCTTC.

The genes are TRBV4-1 and TRBJ1-1; weak D call: TRBD1 (5 bases). The V end lost 0 bases, the J end lost 8 bases, and 13 bases lay between the germline ends. Germline loops: CDR1 MGHRA, CDR2 YSYEKL. The CDR3 is 14 amino acids. DNA for the CDR3: TGCGCCAGCAGCCAAGAGGCCAGGGTTCGCGAAGCTTTCTTT. Residues: CASSQEARVREAFF.